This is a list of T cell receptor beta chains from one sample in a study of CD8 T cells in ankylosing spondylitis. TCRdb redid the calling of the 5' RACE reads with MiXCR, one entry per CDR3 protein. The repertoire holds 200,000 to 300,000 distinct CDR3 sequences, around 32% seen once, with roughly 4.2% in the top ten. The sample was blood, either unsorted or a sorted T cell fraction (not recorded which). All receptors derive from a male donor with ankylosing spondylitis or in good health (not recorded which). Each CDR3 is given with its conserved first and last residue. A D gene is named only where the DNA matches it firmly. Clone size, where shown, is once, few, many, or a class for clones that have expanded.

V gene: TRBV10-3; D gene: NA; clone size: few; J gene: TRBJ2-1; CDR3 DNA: TGTGCCATCAGTGAGTCGAGGGCCGGGGCTATAAATGAGCAGTTCTTC; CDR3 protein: CAISESRAGAINEQFF
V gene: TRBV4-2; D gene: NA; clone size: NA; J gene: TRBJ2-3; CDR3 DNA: TGTGCCAGCAGCCGGACAGGGTCGGCTAGCGGAACAGATACGCAGTATTTT; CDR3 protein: CASSRTGSASGTDTQYF
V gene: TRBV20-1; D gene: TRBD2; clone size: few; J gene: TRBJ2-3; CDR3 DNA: TGCAGTGCTCCCGGGGGGGCCATGGATACGCAGTATTTT; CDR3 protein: CSAPGGAMDTQYF
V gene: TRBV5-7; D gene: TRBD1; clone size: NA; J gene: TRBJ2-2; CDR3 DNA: TGTGCCAGCAGCTATCCCGGGACAGGGGACTTCACCGGGGAGCTGTTTTTT; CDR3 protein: CASSYPGTGDFTGELFF
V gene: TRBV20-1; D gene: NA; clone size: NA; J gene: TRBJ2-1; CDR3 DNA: TGCAGTGCTAGTACTACGAACAATGAGCAGTTCTTC; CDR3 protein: CSASTTNNEQFF
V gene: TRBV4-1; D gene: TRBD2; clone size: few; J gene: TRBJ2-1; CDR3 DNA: TGCGCCAGCAGCCTAGTGACTAGCGGGGGGCACAATGAGCAGTTCTTC; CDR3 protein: CASSLVTSGGHNEQFF
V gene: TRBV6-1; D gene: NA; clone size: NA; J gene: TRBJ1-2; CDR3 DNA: TGTGCCAGCAGTGAAAGCGGTGCCATCTATGGCTACACCTTC; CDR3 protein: CASSESGAIYGYTF
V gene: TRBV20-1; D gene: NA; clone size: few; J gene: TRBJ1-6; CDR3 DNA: TGCAGTGCTACACAGGCGAGTTCACCCCTCCACTTT; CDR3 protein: CSATQASSPLHF
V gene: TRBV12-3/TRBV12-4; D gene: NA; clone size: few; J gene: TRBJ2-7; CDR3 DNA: TGTGCCAGCAGTTTAATGGTCAGGGGAGGGTCCTACGAGCAGTACTTC; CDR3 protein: CASSLMVRGGSYEQYF
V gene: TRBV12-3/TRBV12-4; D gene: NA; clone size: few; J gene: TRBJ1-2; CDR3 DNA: TGTGCCAGCAGTTTTCTTCGTGGGCACGGCTACACCTTC; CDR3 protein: CASSFLRGHGYTF
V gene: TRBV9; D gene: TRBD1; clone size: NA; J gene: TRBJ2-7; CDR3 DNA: TGTGCCAGCAGCCCCCCGGACAGGGTCGACGAGCAGTACTTC; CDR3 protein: CASSPPDRVDEQYF
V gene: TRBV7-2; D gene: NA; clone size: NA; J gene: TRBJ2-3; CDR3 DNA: TGTGCCAGCAGCTTATTGGTACGGGCTAGCACAGATACGCAGTATTTT; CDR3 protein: CASSLLVRASTDTQYF
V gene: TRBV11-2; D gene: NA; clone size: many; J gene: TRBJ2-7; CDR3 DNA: TGTGCCAGCAGCTTCGCACAGGGCCCCTACGAGCAGTACTTC; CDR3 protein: CASSFAQGPYEQYF
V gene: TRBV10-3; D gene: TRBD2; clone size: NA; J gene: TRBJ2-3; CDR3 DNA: TGTGCCATCACAGATGAGCGGGGGGGGAGCACAGATACGCAGTATTTT; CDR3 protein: CAITDERGGSTDTQYF
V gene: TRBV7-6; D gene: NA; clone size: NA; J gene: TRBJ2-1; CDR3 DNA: TGTGCCAGCAGCTTTACCGTCGACAATGAGCAGTTCTTC; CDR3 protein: CASSFTVDNEQFF
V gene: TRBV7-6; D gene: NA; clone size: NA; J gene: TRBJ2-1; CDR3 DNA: TGTGCCAGCAGCTTAGAACAGGGATACAATGAGCAGTTCTTC; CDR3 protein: CASSLEQGYNEQFF
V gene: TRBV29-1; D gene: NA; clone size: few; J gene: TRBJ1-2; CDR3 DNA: TGCAGCGTTGAACCACAGGGCCAAATCTATGGCTACACCTTC; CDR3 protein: CSVEPQGQIYGYTF
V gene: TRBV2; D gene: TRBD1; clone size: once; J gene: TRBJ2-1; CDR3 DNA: TGTGCCAGCATCCTAGGGGACAGGGGGCAACAGTTCTTC; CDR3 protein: CASILGDRGQQFF
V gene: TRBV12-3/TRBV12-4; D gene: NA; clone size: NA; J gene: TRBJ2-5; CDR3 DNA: TGTGCCAGCAGCCCAACGAATGGGGCCGGGCAAGAGACCCAGTACTTC; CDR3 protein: CASSPTNGAGQETQYF
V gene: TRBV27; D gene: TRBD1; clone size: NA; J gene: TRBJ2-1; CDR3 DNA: TGTGCCAGCAGTTTAGGTCAGGGGGCGCAAAATGAGCAGTTCTTC; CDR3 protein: CASSLGQGAQNEQFF
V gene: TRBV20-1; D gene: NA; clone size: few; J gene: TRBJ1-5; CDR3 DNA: TGCAGTGCTAGGGCGGCAGGAGTTAGCAATCAGCCCCAGCATTTT; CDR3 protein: CSARAAGVSNQPQHF